Described below is a single TCR beta chain sequence and its context. Its specificity is not known. These data are taken from a study of OX40 agonist ivuxolimab in advanced cancers. The study, taken as a whole, reports: Among the least clonally expanded were partial responders at 0.1-3.0 mg/kg.

Repertoires were generated with immunoSEQ multiplex PCR, while TCRdb's copy carries only in-frame clones and drops some. The sample has some 64,000 clones; about nine tenths are singletons. The sample was CD4+ or CD8+ T cells sorted from blood, taken in a trial of the OX40 agonist ivuxolimab. The sequence was obtained from an adult with an advanced solid tumor such as melanoma, head and neck, liver or kidney cancer.

CDR3 loop: CASRLAGGYEQYF. In nucleotides, the CDR3 is TGTGCCAGCAGGCTAGCGGGAGGGTATGAGCAGTACTTC. The chain has TRBV6-6 and TRBJ2-7; TRBD2 matches 12 bases. Germline CDR1 is MNHNY and CDR2 is SVGAGI (reference sequence). Trimming cost V 6 bases and J 7 bases; bases outside gene matches: 4. The CDR3 totals 13 residues.